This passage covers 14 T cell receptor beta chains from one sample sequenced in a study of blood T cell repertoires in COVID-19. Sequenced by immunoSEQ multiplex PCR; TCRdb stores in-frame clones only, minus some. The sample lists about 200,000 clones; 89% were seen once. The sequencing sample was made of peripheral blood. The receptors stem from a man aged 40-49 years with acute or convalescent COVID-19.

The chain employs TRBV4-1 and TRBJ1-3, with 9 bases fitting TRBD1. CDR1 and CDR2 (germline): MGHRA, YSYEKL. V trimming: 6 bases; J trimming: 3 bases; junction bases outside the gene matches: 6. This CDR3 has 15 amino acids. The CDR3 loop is CASSPTGGGGNTIYF. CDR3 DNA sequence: TGCGCCAGCAGTCCTACAGGGGGCGGTGGAAACACCATATATTTT.

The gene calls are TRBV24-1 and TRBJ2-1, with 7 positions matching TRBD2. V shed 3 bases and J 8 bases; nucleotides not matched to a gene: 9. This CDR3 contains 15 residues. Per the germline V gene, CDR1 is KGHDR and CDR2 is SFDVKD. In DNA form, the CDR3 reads TGTGCCACCAGTGATCCGAGGACTAGTCTCCATGAGCAGTTCTTC. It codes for CATSDPRTSLHEQFF.

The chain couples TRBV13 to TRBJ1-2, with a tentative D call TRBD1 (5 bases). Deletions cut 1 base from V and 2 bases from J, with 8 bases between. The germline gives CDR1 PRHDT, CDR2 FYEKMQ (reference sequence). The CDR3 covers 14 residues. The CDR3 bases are TGTGCCAGCAGCTTAGATCGGGGGAACTATGGCTACACCTTC. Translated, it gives CASSLDRGNYGYTF.

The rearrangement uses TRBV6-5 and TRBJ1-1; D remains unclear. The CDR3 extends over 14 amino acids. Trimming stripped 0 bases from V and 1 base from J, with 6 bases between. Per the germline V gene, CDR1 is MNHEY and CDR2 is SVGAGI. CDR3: CASSYSGKNTEAFF. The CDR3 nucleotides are TGTGCCAGCAGTTACTCCGGGAAGAACACTGAAGCTTTCTTT.

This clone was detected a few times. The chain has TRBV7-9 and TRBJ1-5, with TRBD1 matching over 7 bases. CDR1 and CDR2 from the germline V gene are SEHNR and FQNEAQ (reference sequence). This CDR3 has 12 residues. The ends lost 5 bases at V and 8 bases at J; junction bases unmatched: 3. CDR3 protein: CASSTGTEPQHF. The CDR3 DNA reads TGTGCCAGCAGCACCGGGACAGAGCCCCAGCATTTT.

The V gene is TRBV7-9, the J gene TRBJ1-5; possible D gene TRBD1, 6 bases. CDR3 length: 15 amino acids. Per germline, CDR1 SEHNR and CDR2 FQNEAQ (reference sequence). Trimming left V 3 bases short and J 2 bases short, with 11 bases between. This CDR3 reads CASSFSAGGNQPQHF. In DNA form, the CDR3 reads TGTGCCAGCAGCTTCTCCGCAGGGGGCAATCAGCCCCAGCATTTT.

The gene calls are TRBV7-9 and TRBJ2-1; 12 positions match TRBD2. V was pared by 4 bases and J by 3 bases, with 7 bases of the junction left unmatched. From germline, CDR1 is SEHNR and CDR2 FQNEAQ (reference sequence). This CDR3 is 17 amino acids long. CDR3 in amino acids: CASSYTSGGPNYNEQFF. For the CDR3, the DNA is TGTGCCAGCAGCTACACTAGCGGGGGGCCAAACTACAATGAGCAGTTCTTC.

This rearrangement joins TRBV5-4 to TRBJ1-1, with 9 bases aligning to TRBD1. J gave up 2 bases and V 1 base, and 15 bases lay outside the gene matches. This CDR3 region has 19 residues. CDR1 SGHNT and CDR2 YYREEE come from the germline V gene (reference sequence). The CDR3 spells CASSLPNLDRGRRNTEAFF. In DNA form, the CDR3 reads TGTGCCAGCAGCTTGCCGAACCTGGACAGGGGCCGACGTAACACTGAAGCTTTCTTT.

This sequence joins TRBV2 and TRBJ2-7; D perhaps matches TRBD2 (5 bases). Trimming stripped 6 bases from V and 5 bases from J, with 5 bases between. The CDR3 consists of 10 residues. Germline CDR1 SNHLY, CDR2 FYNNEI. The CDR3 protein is CASSGNEQYF. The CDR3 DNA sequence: TGTGCCAGCAGCGGGAACGAGCAGTACTTC.

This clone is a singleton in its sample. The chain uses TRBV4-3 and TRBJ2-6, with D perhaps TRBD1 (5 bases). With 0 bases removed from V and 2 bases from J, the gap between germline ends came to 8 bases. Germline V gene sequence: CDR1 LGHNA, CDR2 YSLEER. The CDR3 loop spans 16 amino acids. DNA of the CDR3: TGCGCCAGCAGCCAAGAGGGGCCACCTGGGGCCAACGTCCTGACTTTC. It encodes CASSQEGPPGANVLTF.

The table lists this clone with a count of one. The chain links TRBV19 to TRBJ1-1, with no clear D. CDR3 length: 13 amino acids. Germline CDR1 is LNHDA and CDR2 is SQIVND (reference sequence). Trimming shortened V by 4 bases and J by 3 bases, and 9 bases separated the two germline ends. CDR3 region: CASSRLGDTEAFF. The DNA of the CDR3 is TGTGCCAGTAGTAGGTTGGGCGACACTGAAGCTTTCTTT.

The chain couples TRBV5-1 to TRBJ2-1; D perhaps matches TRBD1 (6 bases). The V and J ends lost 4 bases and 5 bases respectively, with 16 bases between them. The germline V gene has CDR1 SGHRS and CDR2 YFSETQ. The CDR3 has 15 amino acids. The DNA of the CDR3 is TGCGCCAGCAGCACCGGACAGAGTTTCCACAATGAGCAGTTCTTC. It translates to CASSTGQSFHNEQFF.

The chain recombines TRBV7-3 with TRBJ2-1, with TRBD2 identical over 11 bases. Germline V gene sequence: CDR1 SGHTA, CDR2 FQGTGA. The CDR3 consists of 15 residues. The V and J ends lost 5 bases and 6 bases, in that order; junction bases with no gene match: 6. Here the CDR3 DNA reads TGTGCCAGCAGCCCGGGACTAGCGGCACCCAATGAGCAGTTCTTC. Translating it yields CASSPGLAAPNEQFF.

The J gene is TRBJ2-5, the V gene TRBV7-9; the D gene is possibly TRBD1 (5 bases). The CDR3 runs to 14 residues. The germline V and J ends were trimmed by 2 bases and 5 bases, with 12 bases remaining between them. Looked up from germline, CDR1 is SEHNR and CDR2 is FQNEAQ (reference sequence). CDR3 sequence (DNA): TGTGCCAGCAGCTTACCGACAGATTCGGAGACCCAGTACTTC. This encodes CASSLPTDSETQYF.